This T cell receptor (beta chain) was retrieved from a study of blood T cell repertoires in COVID-19. Study-level information: Acute-phase and convalescent COVID-19 samples originated in the United States, Italy and Spain. The cDNA or gDNA used as material had been derived from T cells, B-cell-depleted T cells, or PBMCs.

Trimming left V 3 bases short and J 0 bases short, with 8 bases between. From germline, CDR1 is MDHEN and CDR2 SYDVKM. The CDR3 runs 14 residues. Under the authors' procedure: Using reference gene primer amplification, nucleated cell counts were estimated. The repertoire was sequenced with immunoSEQ multiplex PCR; TCRdb's copy has only in-frame clones and lacks some. V, J and clone size reflect that table, while D and trimming were determined from the DNA. The sample shows 70,000 to 90,000 clones, 75% to 90% of them seen only once. The V and J genes are TRBV28 and TRBJ1-1; possibly TRBD1 for D (5 bases). The source material was peripheral blood. The receptor's source is a human donor in a cohort sampled during active COVID-19. CDR3 DNA sequence: TGTGCCAGCAGTTTTCTACAGGTGAACACTGAAGCTTTCTTT. This translates into CASSFLQVNTEAFF.